The 26 T cell receptor beta chains listed next were all sequenced from one sample in a study of blood T cell repertoires in COVID-19. Only in-frame clones appear in the TCRdb table, and some are missing; sequencing was by immunoSEQ multiplex PCR. This table has a few hundred thousand clones, approximately 85% appearing once. Specimen: PBMCs or T cells enriched from blood (not recorded which). Receptors were obtained from a young woman who had recovered from COVID-19.

The chain is built from TRBV5-1 and TRBJ2-1, with 10 bases matching TRBD2. With V trimmed by 0 bases and J by 6 bases, 6 bases remained unmatched. Per germline, CDR1 SGHRS and CDR2 YFSETQ. CDR3 size: 16 residues. CDR3 region: CASSLGGTSVFNEQFF. The CDR3 DNA is TGCGCCAGCAGCTTGGGCGGGACTAGCGTGTTCAATGAGCAGTTCTTC.

This clone was seen a handful of times. The chain uses TRBV7-9 and TRBJ1-1, with D unresolved. Germline V gene lookup returns CDR1 SEHNR and CDR2 FQNEAQ (reference sequence). CDR3 size: 14 residues. V was cut by 3 bases and J by 6 bases, with 14 bases left in between. In nucleotides, the CDR3 is TGTGCCAGCAGCTTGTGGATGGGAGAGGCTGAAGCTTTCTTT. As protein: CASSLWMGEAEAFF.

The rearrangement uses TRBV6-5 and TRBJ2-5, with 13 bases identical to TRBD2. Losses at the gene ends were 6 bases for V and 4 bases for J; bases not matched to a gene: 5. The length of the CDR3 is 15 residues. CDR1 and CDR2 from the germline V gene are MNHEY and SVGAGI. CDR3 coding DNA: TGTGCCAGCAGAATAACTAGCGGGGGGGGAGAGACCCAGTACTTC. Amino acid sequence: CASRITSGGGETQYF.

This chain uses TRBV28 with TRBJ1-5; the D is unclear. The V gene's germline CDR1 is MDHEN and CDR2 SYDVKM. V dropped 3 bases and J dropped 5 bases, with 17 bases sitting between them. The CDR3 has 16 residues. CDR3 sequence (DNA): TGTGCCAGCAGTTTCAACGGACTCACCATGGATCAGCCCCAGCATTTT. Protein: CASSFNGLTMDQPQHF. The whole variable domain, filled in from reference TRBV28 and TRBJ1-5, reads DVKVTQSSRYLVKRTGEKVFLECVQDMDHENMFWYRQDPGLGLRLIYFSYDVKMKEKGDIPEGYSVSREKKERFSLILESASTNQTSMYLCASSFNGLTMDQPQHFGDGTRLSIL.

The chain combines TRBV7-9 with TRBJ2-3, with D possibly TRBD1 on 5 matching bases. The V gene's germline CDR1 is SEHNR and CDR2 FQNEAQ (reference sequence). The CDR3 has 16 amino acids. Trimming took off 5 bases at V and 3 bases at J, with 18 bases between the two ends. The chain's CDR3 is CASSRIEAGATDTQYF. In nucleotides, the CDR3 is TGTGCCAGCAGCCGCATCGAGGCTGGGGCTACAGATACGCAGTATTTT.

The chain couples TRBV10-1 to TRBJ1-2; D unclear. Trimming took off 8 bases at V and 4 bases at J, with 14 bases between the two ends. In germline, CDR1 is WNHNN, CDR2 SYGVQD (reference sequence). The CDR3 consists of 13 residues. The CDR3 loop reads CASGRDLGYGYTF. DNA of the CDR3: TGCGCCAGCGGAAGAGACTTGGGCTATGGCTACACCTTC.

The CDR3 reads CASSLNSYEQYF. The CDR3, as DNA: TGTGCCAGCAGTCTTAACAGCTACGAGCAGTACTTC. J is TRBJ2-7 and V is TRBV11-3; D unresolved. Trimming removed 6 bases at V and 3 bases at J, with 9 bases between. The CDR3 is 12 residues long. Germline values: CDR1 SGHNT, CDR2 YENEEA.

The chain joins TRBV30 to TRBJ2-1, with TRBD2 matching 8 bases. Losses at the gene ends were 3 bases for V and 2 bases for J; bases not matched to a gene: 6. This CDR3 is built from 15 residues. The germline V gene encodes CDR1 GTSNPN and CDR2 SVGIG (reference sequence). The CDR3 reads CAWSALAGPYNEQFF. The DNA of the CDR3 is TGTGCCTGGAGCGCTTTAGCGGGACCCTACAATGAGCAGTTCTTC.

This clone was observed once. The chain recombines TRBV2 with TRBJ2-2; D unresolved. The germline V gene has CDR1 SNHLY and CDR2 FYNNEI. With 8 bases removed from V and 5 bases from J, the gap between germline ends came to 15 bases. The CDR3 runs 14 residues. CDR3 sequence (DNA): TGTGCCAGCGGTCTCATAGAGACTACCGGGGAGCTGTTTTTT. This codes for CASGLIETTGELFF.

The J gene is TRBJ1-6, the V gene TRBV6-1, with D possibly being TRBD1 (6 bases). The germline V and J ends were trimmed by 4 bases and 1 base, with 17 bases remaining between them. The CDR3 totals 18 residues. Per the germline V gene, CDR1 is MNHNS and CDR2 is SASEGT. In nucleotides, the CDR3 is TGTGCCAGCAGTGGGACCACAGGGATTGGGTCCTATAATTCACCCCTCCACTTT. Amino acid sequence: CASSGTTGIGSYNSPLHF.

J is TRBJ1-6 and V is TRBV7-8; 9 bases fit TRBD1. The germline V gene encodes CDR1 SGHVS and CDR2 FQNEAQ. The CDR3 length is 15 residues. J lost 8 bases, V lost 5 bases, and 7 bases had no gene match. The CDR3 nucleotides read TGTGCCAGCAGCAACGACAGGGGGAGTGATTCACCCCTCCACTTT. Translation gives CASSNDRGSDSPLHF.

The chain is built from TRBV29-1 and TRBJ1-6; TRBD1 matches 11 bases. The CDR3 runs 14 residues. Germline trimming cut 5 bases from V and 8 bases from J; bases unmatched to any gene: 5. CDR1 and CDR2 (germline): SQVTM, ANQGSEA. The CDR3 DNA follows: TGCAGCGTTTCGGAGGGACAGGGGGATTCACCCCTCCACTTT. This codes for CSVSEGQGDSPLHF. Together with reference TRBV29-1 and TRBJ1-6, the CDR3 gives the full variable domain: SAVISQKPSRDICQRGTSLTIQCQVDSQVTMMFWYRQQPGQSLTLIATANQGSEATYESGFVIDKFPISRPNLTFSTLTVSNMSPEDSSIYLCSVSEGQGDSPLHFGNGTRLTVT.

V gene TRBV28 combines with J gene TRBJ1-5, with D possibly TRBD1 on 5 matching bases. This CDR3 region has 17 residues. Germline CDR1 reads MDHEN; CDR2 reads SYDVKM. V was cut by 3 bases and J by 0 bases, with 15 bases left in between. The CDR3 DNA sequence: TGTGCCAGCAGTTTGGCATCACAGGCCTATAGCAATCAGCCCCAGCATTTT. It translates to CASSLASQAYSNQPQHF.

The V call is TRBV7-3, the J call TRBJ1-2; D gene ambiguous. V dropped 0 bases and J dropped 2 bases, with 10 bases sitting between them. This CDR3 spans 15 amino acids. Germline V gives CDR1 SGHTA, CDR2 FQGTGA. CDR3 sequence (DNA): TGTGCCAGCAGCTTAACCGGGCGGGGAAACTATGGCTACACCTTC. Encoded protein: CASSLTGRGNYGYTF.

The gene calls are TRBV28 and TRBJ1-1; D perhaps matches TRBD1 (5 bases). The germline V gene encodes CDR1 MDHEN and CDR2 SYDVKM. This CDR3 spans 12 amino acids. V lost 5 bases to trimming and J lost 3 bases, with 7 bases between them. CDR3 loop: CASSPGDTEAFF. The CDR3 DNA follows: TGTGCCAGCAGTCCGGGGGACACTGAAGCTTTCTTT.

The rearrangement links TRBV7-9 to TRBJ1-1; 7 nucleotides line up with TRBD1. The CDR3 has 15 residues. The germline gives CDR1 SEHNR, CDR2 FQNEAQ (reference sequence). With 5 bases clipped from V and 1 base from J, the junction kept 7 bases outside the gene matches. CDR3 residues: CASSPSQGTNTEAFF. Here the CDR3 DNA reads TGTGCCAGCAGCCCATCACAGGGGACGAACACTGAAGCTTTCTTT.

This chain connects TRBV7-3 to TRBJ2-3; D might be TRBD2 (6 bases). The CDR3 totals 12 residues. Per germline, CDR1 SGHTA and CDR2 FQGTGA. V dropped 5 bases and J dropped 4 bases, with 7 bases sitting between them. The CDR3 sequence: CASSREPDTQYF. The CDR3 DNA reads TGTGCCAGCAGCCGGGAGCCAGATACGCAGTATTTT.

This chain joins TRBV12-3 or TRBV12-4 and TRBJ1-1; 7 bases are a match to TRBD1. The CDR3 sequence is 13 residues long. V lost 2 bases and J lost 9; bases outside the gene matches: 6. CDR3 region: CASSLTTGRKAFF. The CDR3 DNA sequence: TGTGCCAGCAGTTTAACGACAGGGCGAAAAGCTTTCTTT.

This clone has just one count. This chain joins TRBV7-3 and TRBJ1-1; TRBD1 aligns across 8 bases. CDR1 SGHTA and CDR2 FQGTGA come from the germline V gene. V was clipped by 1 base and J by 8 bases; unmatched bases: 3. This CDR3 contains 13 residues. DNA for the CDR3: TGTGCCAGCAGCTTAATAGCAGGGGGCGAAGCTTTCTTT. Translated: CASSLIAGGEAFF.

The V and J genes are TRBV30 and TRBJ1-5, with 12 bases matching TRBD1. V lost 5 bases to trimming and J lost 6 bases; unmatched junction nucleotides: 5. Germline values: CDR1 GTSNPN, CDR2 SVGIG (reference sequence). The CDR3 is 14 residues long. The CDR3 is CAWGGQGAGQPQHF. For the CDR3, the DNA is TGTGCCTGGGGGGGACAGGGGGCTGGTCAGCCCCAGCATTTT. Variable domain in full (rest from reference TRBV30 and TRBJ1-5): SQTIHQWPATLVQPVGSPLSLECTVEGTSNPNLYWYRQAAGRGLQLLFYSVGIGQISSEVPQNLSASRPQDRQFILSSKKLLLSDSGFYLCAWGGQGAGQPQHFGDGTRLSIL.

The CDR3 protein is CASSLPRDRGGNYGYTF. CDR3 DNA: TGTGCCAGCAGTTTACCCCGGGACAGGGGAGGGAACTATGGCTACACCTTC. This sequence joins TRBV28 and TRBJ1-2, with 10 bases identical to TRBD1. Germline CDR1 reads MDHEN; CDR2 reads SYDVKM. J lost 2 bases, V lost 2 bases, and 8 bases had no gene match. The CDR3 covers 17 residues.

The chain is built from TRBV15 and TRBJ2-2, with TRBD1 matching over 9 bases. V shed 2 bases, J shed 7 bases, and the junction held 8 bases outside the gene matches. There are 16 residues in the CDR3. Germline V gene sequence: CDR1 LNHNV, CDR2 YYDKDF (reference sequence). CDR3 nucleotide sequence: TGTGCCACCAGCAGACCACACAGGGGGCCTGTCGGGGAGCTGTTTTTT. This codes for CATSRPHRGPVGELFF.

On this clone: Other DNA sequences in this specimen translate into the identical CDR3. This sequence joins TRBV7-9 and TRBJ1-1; D might be TRBD1 (5 bases). Germline V gene sequence: CDR1 SEHNR, CDR2 FQNEAQ (reference sequence). The V and J ends lost 3 bases and 0 bases respectively, with 8 bases between them. The CDR3 runs 14 residues. The CDR3, as DNA: TGTGCCAGCAGCTTGGGGCAACTGAACACTGAAGCTTTCTTT. As protein: CASSLGQLNTEAFF.

The rearrangement joins TRBV2 to TRBJ1-1; D is ambiguous. V was shortened by 4 bases and J by 1 base, with 10 bases between the two germline ends. CDR1 and CDR2 from the germline V gene are SNHLY and FYNNEI. The CDR3 covers 14 residues. The CDR3 sequence is CASSVDGGNTEAFF. The CDR3 nucleotides are TGTGCCAGCAGTGTGGACGGAGGGAACACTGAAGCTTTCTTT.

This rearrangement joins TRBV10-3 to TRBJ2-2; D remains unclear. V shed 5 bases and J shed 1 base, with 5 bases lying between them. Germline V CDR1 and CDR2: ENHRY, SYGVKD. CDR3 length: 13 residues. The CDR3 DNA is TGTGCCATCAGTCCACAGAACACCGGGGAGCTGTTTTTT. It translates to CAISPQNTGELFF.

This clone was found a few times. This chain uses TRBV14 with TRBJ1-1, with D possibly matching TRBD1 (5 bases). Per germline, CDR1 SGHDN and CDR2 FVKESK. CDR3 length: 13 residues. V shed 1 base and J shed 11 bases, with 14 bases lying between them. DNA for the CDR3: TGTGCCAGCAGCCAAGGGGTCAGGGCGAGGGCTTTCTTT. Translating gives CASSQGVRARAFF.